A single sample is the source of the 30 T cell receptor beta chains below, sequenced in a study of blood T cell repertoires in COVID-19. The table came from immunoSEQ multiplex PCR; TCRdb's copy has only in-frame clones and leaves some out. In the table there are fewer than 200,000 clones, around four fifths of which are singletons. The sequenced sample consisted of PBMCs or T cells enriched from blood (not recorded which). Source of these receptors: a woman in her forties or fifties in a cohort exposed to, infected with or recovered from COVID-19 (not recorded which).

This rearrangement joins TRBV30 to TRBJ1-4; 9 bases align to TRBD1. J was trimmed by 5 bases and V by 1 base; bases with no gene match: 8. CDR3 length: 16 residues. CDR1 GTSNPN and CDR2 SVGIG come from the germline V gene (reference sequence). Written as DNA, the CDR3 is TGTGCCTGGAGTGGAGAGACAGGGGGGCGGAATGAAAAACTGTTTTTT. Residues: CAWSGETGGRNEKLFF.

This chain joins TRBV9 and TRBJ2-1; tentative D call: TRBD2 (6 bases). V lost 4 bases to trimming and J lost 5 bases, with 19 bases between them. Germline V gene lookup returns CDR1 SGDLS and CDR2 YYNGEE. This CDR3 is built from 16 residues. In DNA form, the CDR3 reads TGTGCCAGCAGCCCCACGGCGGGGCTAGCTAACAATGAGCAGTTCTTC. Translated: CASSPTAGLANNEQFF. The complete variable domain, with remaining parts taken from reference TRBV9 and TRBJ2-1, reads DSGVTQTPKHLITATGQRVTLRCSPRSGDLSVYWYQQSLDQGLQFLIQYYNGEERAKGNILERFSAQQFPDLHSELNLSSLELGDSALYFCASSPTAGLANNEQFFGPGTRLTVL.

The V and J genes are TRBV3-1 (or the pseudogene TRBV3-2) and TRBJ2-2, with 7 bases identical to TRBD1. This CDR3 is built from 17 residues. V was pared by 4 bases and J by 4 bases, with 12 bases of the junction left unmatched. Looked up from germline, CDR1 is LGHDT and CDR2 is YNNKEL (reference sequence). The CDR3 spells CASSPDPQGYGTGELFF. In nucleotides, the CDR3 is TGTGCCAGCAGCCCAGATCCACAGGGGTATGGCACCGGGGAGCTGTTTTTT.

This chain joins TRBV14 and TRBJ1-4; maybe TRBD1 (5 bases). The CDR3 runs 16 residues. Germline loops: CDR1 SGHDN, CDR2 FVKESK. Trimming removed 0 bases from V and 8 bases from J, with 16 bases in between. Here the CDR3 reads CASSQETGRLWEKLFF. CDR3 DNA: TGTGCCAGCAGCCAAGAAACAGGACGTCTGTGGGAAAAACTGTTTTTT.

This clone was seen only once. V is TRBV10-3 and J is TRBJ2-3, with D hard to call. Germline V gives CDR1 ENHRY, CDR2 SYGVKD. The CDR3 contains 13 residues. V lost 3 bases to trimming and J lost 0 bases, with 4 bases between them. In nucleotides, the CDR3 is TGTGCCATCAGTGACAGTAGCACAGATACGCAGTATTTT. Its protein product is CAISDSSTDTQYF.

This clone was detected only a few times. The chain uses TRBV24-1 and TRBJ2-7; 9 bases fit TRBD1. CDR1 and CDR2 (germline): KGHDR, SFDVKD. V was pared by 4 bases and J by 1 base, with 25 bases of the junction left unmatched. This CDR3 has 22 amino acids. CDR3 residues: CATSDRRRRHRGLTSASYEQYF. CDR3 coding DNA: TGTGCCACCAGTGACCGGAGGAGGAGGCACAGGGGGCTCACTAGCGCTTCCTACGAGCAGTACTTC.

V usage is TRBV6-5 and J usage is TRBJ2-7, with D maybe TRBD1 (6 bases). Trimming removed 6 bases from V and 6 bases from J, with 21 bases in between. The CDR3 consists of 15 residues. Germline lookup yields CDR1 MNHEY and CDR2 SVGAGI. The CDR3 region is CASRRGQYPLGEQYF. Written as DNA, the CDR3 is TGTGCCAGCAGGAGAGGACAGTACCCCTTGGGCGAGCAGTACTTC.

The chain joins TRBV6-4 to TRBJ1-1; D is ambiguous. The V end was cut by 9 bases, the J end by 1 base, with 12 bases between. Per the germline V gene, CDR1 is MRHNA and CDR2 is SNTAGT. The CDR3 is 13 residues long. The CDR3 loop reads CASRAQENTEAFF. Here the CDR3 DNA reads TGTGCCAGTCGAGCCCAGGAGAACACTGAAGCTTTCTTT.

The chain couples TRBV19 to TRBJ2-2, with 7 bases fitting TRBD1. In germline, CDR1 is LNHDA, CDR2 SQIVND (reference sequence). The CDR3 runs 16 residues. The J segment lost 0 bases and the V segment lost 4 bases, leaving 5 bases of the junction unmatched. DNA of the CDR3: TGTGCCAGTAGTAATCCGGGACAGACGAACACCGGGGAGCTGTTTTTT. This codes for CASSNPGQTNTGELFF. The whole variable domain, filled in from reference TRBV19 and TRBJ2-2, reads DGGITQSPKYLFRKEGQNVTLSCEQNLNHDAMYWYRQDPGQGLRLIYYSQIVNDFQKGDIAEGYSVSREKKESFPLTVTSAQKNPTAFYLCASSNPGQTNTGELFFGEGSRLTVL.

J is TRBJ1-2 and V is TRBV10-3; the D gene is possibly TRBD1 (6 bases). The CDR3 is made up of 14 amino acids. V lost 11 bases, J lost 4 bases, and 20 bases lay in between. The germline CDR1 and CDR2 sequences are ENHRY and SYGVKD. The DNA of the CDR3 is TGTGCCTCCCAGGGGAGCGAAGTAGTCTATGGCTACACCTTC. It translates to CASQGSEVVYGYTF.

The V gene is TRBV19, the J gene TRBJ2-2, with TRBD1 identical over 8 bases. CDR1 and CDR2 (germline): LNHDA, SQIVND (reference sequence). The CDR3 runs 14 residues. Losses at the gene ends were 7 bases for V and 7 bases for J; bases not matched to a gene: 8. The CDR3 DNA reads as TGTGCCAGTAAACTAGGACAGGGCGGCGGGGAGCTGTTTTTT. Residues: CASKLGQGGGELFF.

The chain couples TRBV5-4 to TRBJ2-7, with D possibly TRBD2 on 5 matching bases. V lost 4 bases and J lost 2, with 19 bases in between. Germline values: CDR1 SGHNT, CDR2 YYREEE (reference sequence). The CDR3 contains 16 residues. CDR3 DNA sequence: TGTGCCAGCAGCCCTGGACTGGACCTCAGGACCTACGAGCAGTACTTC. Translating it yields CASSPGLDLRTYEQYF. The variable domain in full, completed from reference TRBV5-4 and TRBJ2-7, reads ETGVTQSPTHLIKTRGQQVTLRCSSQSGHNTVSWYQQALGQGPQFIFQYYREEENGRGNFPPRFSGLQFPNYSSELNVNALELDDSALYLCASSPGLDLRTYEQYFGPGTRLTVT.

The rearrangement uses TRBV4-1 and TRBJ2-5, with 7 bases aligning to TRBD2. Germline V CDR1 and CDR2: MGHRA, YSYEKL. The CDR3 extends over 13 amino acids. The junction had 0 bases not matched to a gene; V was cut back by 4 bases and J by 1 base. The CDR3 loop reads CASSRGGQETQYF. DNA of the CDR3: TGCGCCAGCAGCCGGGGGGGCCAAGAGACCCAGTACTTC.

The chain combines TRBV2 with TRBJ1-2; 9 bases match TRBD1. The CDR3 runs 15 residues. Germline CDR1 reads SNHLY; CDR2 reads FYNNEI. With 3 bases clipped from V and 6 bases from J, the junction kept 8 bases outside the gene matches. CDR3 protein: CASSESGQGNDGYTF. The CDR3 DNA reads TGTGCCAGCAGTGAGTCGGGACAGGGCAACGATGGCTACACCTTC.

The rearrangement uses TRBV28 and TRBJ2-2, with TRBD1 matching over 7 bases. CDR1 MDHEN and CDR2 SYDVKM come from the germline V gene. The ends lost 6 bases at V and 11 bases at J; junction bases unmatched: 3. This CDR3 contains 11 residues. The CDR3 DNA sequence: TGTGCCAGCAGATGGACAGGAGAGCTGTTTTTT. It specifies CASRWTGELFF. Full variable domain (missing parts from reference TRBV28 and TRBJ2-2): DVKVTQSSRYLVKRTGEKVFLECVQDMDHENMFWYRQDPGLGLRLIYFSYDVKMKEKGDIPEGYSVSREKKERFSLILESASTNQTSMYLCASRWTGELFFGEGSRLTVL.

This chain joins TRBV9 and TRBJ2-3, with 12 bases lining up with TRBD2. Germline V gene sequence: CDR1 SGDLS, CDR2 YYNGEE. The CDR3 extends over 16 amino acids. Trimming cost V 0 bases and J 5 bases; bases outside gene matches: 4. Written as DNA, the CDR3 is TGTGCCAGCAGCGTAGCCCTAGCGGGGGGGCTAGATACGCAGTATTTT. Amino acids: CASSVALAGGLDTQYF.

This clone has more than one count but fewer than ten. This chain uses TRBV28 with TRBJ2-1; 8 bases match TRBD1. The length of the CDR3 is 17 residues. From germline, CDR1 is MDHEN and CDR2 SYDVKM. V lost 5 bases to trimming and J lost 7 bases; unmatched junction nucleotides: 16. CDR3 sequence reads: CASSPSGLRTGRNEQFF. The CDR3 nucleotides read TGTGCCAGCAGTCCCAGCGGGTTACGGACAGGGCGGAATGAGCAGTTCTTC. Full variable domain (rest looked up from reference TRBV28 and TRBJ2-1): DVKVTQSSRYLVKRTGEKVFLECVQDMDHENMFWYRQDPGLGLRLIYFSYDVKMKEKGDIPEGYSVSREKKERFSLILESASTNQTSMYLCASSPSGLRTGRNEQFFGPGTRLTVL.

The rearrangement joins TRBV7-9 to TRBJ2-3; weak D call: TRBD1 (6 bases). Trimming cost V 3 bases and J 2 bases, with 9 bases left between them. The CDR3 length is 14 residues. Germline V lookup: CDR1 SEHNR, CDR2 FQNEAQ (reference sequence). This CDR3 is CASSLGASTDTQYF. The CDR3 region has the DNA TGTGCCAGCAGCTTGGGGGCCTCCACAGATACGCAGTATTTT.

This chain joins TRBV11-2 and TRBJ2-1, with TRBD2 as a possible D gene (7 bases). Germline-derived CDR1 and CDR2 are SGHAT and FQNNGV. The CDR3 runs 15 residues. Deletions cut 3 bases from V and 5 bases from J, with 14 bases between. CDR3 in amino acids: CASSFSRGANNEQFF. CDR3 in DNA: TGTGCCAGCAGCTTTTCTCGGGGGGCAAACAATGAGCAGTTCTTC.

The chain's CDR3 is CASSVSGQGSRDTQYF. The CDR3 DNA reads as TGTGCCAGCAGCGTTTCGGGACAGGGCAGTAGAGATACGCAGTATTTT. The gene calls are TRBV11-2 and TRBJ2-3; TRBD1 matches at 9 bases. The CDR3 has 16 residues. Germline-derived CDR1 and CDR2 are SGHAT and FQNNGV. V lost 5 bases, J lost 5 bases, and 11 bases stayed unmatched.

As DNA, the CDR3 is TGTGCCAGCAGCCAAGACCGGGCGGGGATCACAGATACGCAGTATTTT. Its protein is CASSQDRAGITDTQYF. The V call is TRBV14, the J call TRBJ2-3; possibly TRBD2 for D (6 bases). Trimming shortened V by 0 bases and J by 2 bases, and 12 bases separated the two germline ends. Germline V gene lookup returns CDR1 SGHDN and CDR2 FVKESK. The CDR3 is 16 residues long.

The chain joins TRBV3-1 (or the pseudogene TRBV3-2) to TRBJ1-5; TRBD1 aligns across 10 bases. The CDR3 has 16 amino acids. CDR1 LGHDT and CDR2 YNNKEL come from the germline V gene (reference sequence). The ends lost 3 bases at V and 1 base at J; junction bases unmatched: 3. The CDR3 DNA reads TGTGCCAGCAGCCAGGGACAGGGGACAAGCAATCAGCCCCAGCATTTT. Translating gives CASSQGQGTSNQPQHF.

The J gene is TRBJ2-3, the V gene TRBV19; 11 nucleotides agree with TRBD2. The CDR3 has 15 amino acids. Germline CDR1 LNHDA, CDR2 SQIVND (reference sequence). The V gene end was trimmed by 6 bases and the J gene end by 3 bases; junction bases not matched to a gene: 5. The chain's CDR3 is CASSLASGGTDTQYF. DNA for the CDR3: TGTGCCAGTAGCCTAGCTAGCGGGGGGACAGATACGCAGTATTTT.

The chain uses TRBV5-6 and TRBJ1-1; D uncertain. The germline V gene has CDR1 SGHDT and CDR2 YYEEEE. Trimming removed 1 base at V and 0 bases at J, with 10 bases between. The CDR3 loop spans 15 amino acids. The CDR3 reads CASSLIRSLNTEAFF. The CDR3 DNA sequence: TGTGCCAGCAGCTTGATTCGGTCCCTGAACACTGAAGCTTTCTTT.

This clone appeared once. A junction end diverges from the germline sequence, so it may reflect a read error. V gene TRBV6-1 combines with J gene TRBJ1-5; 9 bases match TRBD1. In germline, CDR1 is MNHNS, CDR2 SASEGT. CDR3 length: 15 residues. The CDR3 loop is CASREDRGSNQPQHF. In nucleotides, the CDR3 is TGTGCCAGCAGAGAAGACAGGGGGAGCAATCAGCCCCAGCATTTT.

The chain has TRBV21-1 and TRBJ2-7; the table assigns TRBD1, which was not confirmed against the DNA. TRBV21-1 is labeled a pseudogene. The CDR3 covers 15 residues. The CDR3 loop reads CASSKIGDSPYEQYF. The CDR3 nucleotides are TGTGCCAGCAGCAAAATAGGGGACAGTCCCTACGAGCAGTACTTC.

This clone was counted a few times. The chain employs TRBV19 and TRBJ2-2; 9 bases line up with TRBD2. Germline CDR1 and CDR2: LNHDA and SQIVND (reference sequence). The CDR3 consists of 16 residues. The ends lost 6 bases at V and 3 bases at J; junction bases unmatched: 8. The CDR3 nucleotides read TGTGCCAGTAGGGGAGCGACTAGCGGCTACACCGGGGAGCTGTTTTTT. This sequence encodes CASRGATSGYTGELFF.

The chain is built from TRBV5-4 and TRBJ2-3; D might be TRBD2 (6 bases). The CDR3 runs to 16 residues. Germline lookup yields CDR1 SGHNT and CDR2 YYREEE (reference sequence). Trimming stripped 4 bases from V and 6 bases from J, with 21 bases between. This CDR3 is CASSPEPSREWDTQYF. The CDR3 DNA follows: TGTGCCAGCAGCCCCGAACCGAGCCGGGAGTGGGATACGCAGTATTTT. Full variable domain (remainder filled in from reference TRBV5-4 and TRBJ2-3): ETGVTQSPTHLIKTRGQQVTLRCSSQSGHNTVSWYQQALGQGPQFIFQYYREEENGRGNFPPRFSGLQFPNYSSELNVNALELDDSALYLCASSPEPSREWDTQYFGPGTRLTVL.

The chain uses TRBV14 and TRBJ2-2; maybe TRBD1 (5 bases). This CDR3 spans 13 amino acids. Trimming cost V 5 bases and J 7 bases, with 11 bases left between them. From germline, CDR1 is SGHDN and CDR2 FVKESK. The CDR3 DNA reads TGTGCCAGCAGCGCTTTTAGGGGCGGGGAGCTGTTTTTT. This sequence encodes CASSAFRGGELFF.

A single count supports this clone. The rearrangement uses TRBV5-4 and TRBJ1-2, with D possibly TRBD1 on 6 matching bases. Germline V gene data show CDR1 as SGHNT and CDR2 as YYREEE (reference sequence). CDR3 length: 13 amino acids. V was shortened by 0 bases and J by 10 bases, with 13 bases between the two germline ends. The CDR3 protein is CASSLELGAPYTF. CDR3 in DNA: TGTGCCAGCAGCTTGGAGTTGGGGGCCCCCTACACCTTC.